This T cell receptor (beta chain) appears in the sequencing data of a study of T cell responses to AZD1222 COVID-19 vaccine. Study-level background: It was second doses at about 4 or about 12 weeks that were pooled. Findings and caveats of the study: White British people made up most donors, females outnumbered males, and clonal diversity was possibly underestimated. Baseline antibody screening turned up just a handful of seropositive AZD1222 recipients. The reported proportion of spike-specific TCRs targeting unmutated variant regions was nearly half.

This CDR3 has 14 amino acids. V was pared by 3 bases and J by 7 bases, with 13 bases between. Germline values: CDR1 SGHDN, CDR2 FVKESK. Sequencing was performed with immunoSEQ multiplex PCR; in TCRdb, only in-frame clones are kept and a portion is missing. The table has about 180,000 clones, 90% to 95% seen once. Of note for this clone: Its antigen is currently unknown.

This specimen was peripheral blood, taken on day 0 of AZD1222 vaccination. V gene TRBV14 combines with J gene TRBJ2-1; D is uncertain. The receptor comes from an adult in good health. CDR3 DNA sequence: TGTGCCAGCAGCCAGGGTGGAATACTAAATGAGCAGTTCTTC. It codes for CASSQGGILNEQFF.